The present TCR beta chain was sequenced within a study of cytomegalovirus exposure and HLA in healthy donors (TCRdb year 2017). Notes on the research overall: An earlier analysis of under 600 of the donors reported more than 250 Gb of sequence data and 117 million unique TCR beta sequences from 150 million to 200 million T cells. Every discovery cohort repertoire had been produced on one sequencing platform. To predict cytomegalovirus infection status, the study brought together high-throughput TCR immunosequencing, statistical association of individual TCRs with disease status, and machine learning. Across some 400 genotyped donors of the cohort, an average of about 240,000 unique TCR beta nucleotide sequences per donor were sequenced, and around 20% of those sequences were non-productive. Typing coverage varied by locus: roughly 629-640 donors for A, B, C, DRB1 and DQB1; around 560 for DQA1; around 610 for DPA1; fewer than 480 for DPB1. The study aimed to test whether signatures of past pathogen exposure could be identified by cataloging public T cell receptors. To decide whether each TCR beta V gene segment behaved as functional or pseudogenic, an earlier analysis of nearly 600 of the donors relied on high-throughput TCR beta sequencing. HLA typing included class I and class II loci at four-digit resolution. Rather than drawing on any new phenotypic data, the later analysis identified candidate immune exposures from TCR beta sequences and the way those sequences occurred across donors. Donor age, sex, ethnicity and CMV serostatus were compiled alongside the repertoire data. The study profiled the T cell repertoires of under 700 subjects by immunosequencing and related them to cytomegalovirus serostatus. Several DR-DQ haplotypes were treated as single units for association and clustering because of strong linkage in the cohort. To study patterns of TCR occurrence, a later analysis re-analyzed previously published TCR beta repertoires from around 670 donors and added high-resolution HLA genotyping. In addition to the first cohort of roughly 670 subjects, a separate validation cohort of 120 different subjects was used. Genome-wide SNP genotypes for about 65% of the roughly 670 donors were used in a later genetic analysis, which treated that subset as a discovery cohort. An early release covering 500 to 750 HLA-typed donors comprised roughly 300 gigabases of sequencing data and some 79 million unique TCR sequences. Among the roughly 400 genotyped donors, more than 70% belonged to the genetic ancestry cluster associated with self-reported Caucasian donors. Overall results and qualifications from the work: Because counts were too low, around 17 rarely observed V segments, including chromosome 9 orphons, were left out of the earlier analysis of roughly 600 of the donors. Several of the top co-occurrence clusters appeared to be linked to parvovirus B19, influenza, CMV and Epstein-Barr virus, according to a later analysis. When HLA alleles, especially DR and DQ, strongly co-occurred, attributing TCR associations to individual alleles was difficult. Immune exposure information for the cohort was limited to CMV serostatus. The authors suggested that the approach could potentially be extended to other disease states and immunological phenotypes. Three of the identified cytomegalovirus-associated TCR beta chains were confirmed in vitro to be specific for cytomegalovirus antigens. In both the original and validation cohorts, the classifier was reported to diagnose cytomegalovirus status with high specificity and sensitivity. Across donors, most TCR sequences were observed very rarely, whereas some public TCRs were present in many individuals. The presence/absence analyses assumed that sequencing depth was roughly uniform across donors, and that assumption may not be true. Correlated functional status among segregating V segments might reflect linkage disequilibrium, but an unknown experimental factor could not be ruled out. A later analysis found that most CMV-associated TCR beta chains appeared HLA-restricted, with HLA associations seemingly driven largely by CMV exposure. A later analysis associated approximately 17,000 TCR beta sequences with specific HLA alleles at a false discovery rate of 0.05. The sequencing pipeline was judged likely to have produced a cluster of highly shared sequence variants as a technical artifact. The study listed 170 or so TCR beta chains as associated with cytomegalovirus. The cohort was sequenced for TCR beta chains only, and without alpha or paired-chain data the features that could be detected were limited. In a later analysis, HLA-associated TCR beta chains showed more clonal expansion and lower generation probabilities than non-associated chains that were equally common. A further reported finding was that TCR beta sequences accurately predicted the HLA-A and HLA-B alleles for most subjects in the first cohort. A later genetic analysis reported fewer N-insertions in productive TCRs among donors in an Asian-associated ancestry cluster than the roughly 620-donor mean. In a later genetic analysis, a missense DCLRE1C variant was associated with V-gene and J-gene trimming of TCR beta chains, and the association was replicated in an independent cohort. The 87-base-pair reads could not distinguish some IMGT-functional V segments, including TRBV6-2 and TRBV6-3, so those segments were excluded. In an earlier analysis of some 500 of the donors, most TCR beta V segments were observed in productive rearrangements about 90% or about 30% of the time, broadly matching IMGT annotations. Because HLA typing was missing for some donors at each locus, association tests included only the typed subset. According to a later analysis, TCR association rates differed among HLA loci, with DRB1 alleles showing the most associated TCRs and HLA-C alleles showing the fewest.

The cohort consisted of fewer than 700 healthy bone marrow donors. Cohort members were all nominally healthy when sampled, although unrecorded immune exposures were likely present. The donor was CMV seronegative and was included in the group of 352 seronegative cohort members. A peripheral blood sample was provided by each donor, and peripheral blood mononuclear cells were used for TCR beta sequencing. Genomic DNA was extracted from the blood cell samples with the Qiagen DNeasy Blood Extraction Kit. Libraries came from the immunoSEQ multiplex PCR assay. A mixture of 60 forward primers for TCR Vbeta segments and 13 reverse primers for TCR Jbeta segments was used in the multiplex PCR. A multiplex PCR assay on genomic DNA amplified the CDR3 region of rearranged TCR beta genes. Amplified TCR beta libraries were sequenced as 87-base-pair reads on the Illumina HiSeq System. The authors processed their data as follows. A later analysis counted about 82 million unique TCR beta chains across the 500 to 850 repertoires, and 9.5 million to 11 million of these chains were shared by at least two donors. A nearest-neighbor algorithm error-corrected the raw reads and collapsed the reads into unique sequences, merging closely related sequences to remove PCR and sequencing errors. V, D and J gene segments were assigned by aligning CDR3 sequences to IMGT reference sequences. Each retained sequence needed at least a six-nucleotide match to both a V gene segment and a J gene segment. A rearrangement was called productive if the CDR3 had no stop codons and remained in frame with V and J, and every other rearrangement was called non-productive. Following IMGT convention, CDR3 was defined as the stretch from the second conserved V-encoded cysteine up to the conserved J-encoded phenylalanine. The earlier analysis of some 580 of the donors excluded any sequence lacking an unambiguous match to a single V gene segment. In an earlier analysis of 500 to 750 of the donors, V segments were called functional above 56.7% productive rearrangements and were called segregating when the between-donor standard deviation exceeded 5%. A statistical classification framework was built for diagnosing cytomegalovirus status from the catalog of TCR beta chain sequences. V and J gene assignment, in a later analysis, came from comparing TCR nucleotide sequences with IMGT/GENE-DB human TR gene sequences. A later analysis assigned CDR3 sequences and most-parsimonious VDJ recombination scenarios with the TCRdist pipeline. In a later analysis, each TCR beta chain was defined by its CDR3 amino acid sequence together with its V-gene family, and reads lacking a unique V-gene family were excluded. A later analysis removed 500 to 650 highly shared, low-generation-probability nucleotide sequences to deal with suspected cross-contamination and a sequencing artifact. For each public chain, a later analysis derived a clonal expansion index from normalized ranks of inferred template counts within each repertoire. In a later analysis, generation probabilities were computed using a VDJ recombination model fitted to out-of-frame rearrangements, and the results were checked against IGoR. Hypergeometric tests were used in a later analysis to score TCR-TCR, TCR-HLA and TCR-CMV co-occurrence, with a repertoire-size bias correction applied to the TCR pairs. A later analysis estimated false discovery rates by permuting HLA or CMV assignments 20 times. A later analysis grouped co-occurring TCRs with DBSCAN, adding TCRdist sequence similarity when clustering within HLA-allele-positive subsets. Co-occurrence clustering excluded repertoires with fewer than 30,000 or more than 120,000 public chains, plus five with anomalous nucleotide sharing. TCRdb took over this immuneACCESS table, retaining in-frame rearrangements with V and J assigned. Such tables are incomplete; in checked studies, under half of the missing clones stem from an unresolved V gene, and the remainder is unexplained. V and J calls and clone size are as listed in that table; D and trimming were resolved from the DNA. The sample table records 110,000 to 150,000 clones; 75% of these occur just once. Over 6% of the sample comes from the top ten.

Regarding this clone: What this receptor recognizes is not known. Qualities for individual bases were not recorded, and no much larger clone is one base off.

The germline V gene yields MNHEY for CDR1 and SVGAGI for CDR2. Taken from cysteine to phenylalanine, the CDR3 has 15 residues. Only the CDR3 DNA stays, 45 bases, in frame from base 1. Sequenced: PBMCs. The source of this sequence is a man aged 25-40 years in good health and CMV-seronegative. The receptor chain draws on TRBV6-5 and TRBJ2-5; TRBD1 matches 8 bases in the middle. The end of the DNA is better explained by TRBJ2-7, so the J call may be wrong. The nucleotide sequence reads TGTGCCAGCAGATCCCAGGGGGCACGGGACTACGAGCAGTACTTC. This encodes CASRSQGARDYEQYF.